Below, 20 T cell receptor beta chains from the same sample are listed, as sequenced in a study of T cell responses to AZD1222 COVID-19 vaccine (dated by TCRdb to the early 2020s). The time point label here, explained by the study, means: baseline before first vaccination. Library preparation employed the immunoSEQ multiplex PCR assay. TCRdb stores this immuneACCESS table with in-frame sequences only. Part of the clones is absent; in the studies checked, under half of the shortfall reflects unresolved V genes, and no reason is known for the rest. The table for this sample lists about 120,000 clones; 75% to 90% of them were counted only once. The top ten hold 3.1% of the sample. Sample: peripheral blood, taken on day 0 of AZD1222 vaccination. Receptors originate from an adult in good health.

As DNA, the CDR3 is TGTGCCAGCAGCCAGCGGACAGGGGGCTACGAGCAGTACTTC. Protein sequence: CASSQRTGGYEQYF. V usage is TRBV5-8 and J usage is TRBJ2-7; 10 nucleotides line up with TRBD1. J gave up 3 bases and V 4 bases, and 4 bases lay outside the gene matches. In germline, CDR1 is SGHTS, CDR2 YDEGEE. The CDR3 runs to 14 residues.

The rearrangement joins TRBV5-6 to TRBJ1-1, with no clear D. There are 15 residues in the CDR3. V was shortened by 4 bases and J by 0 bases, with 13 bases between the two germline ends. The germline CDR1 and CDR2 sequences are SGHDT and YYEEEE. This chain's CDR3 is CASSPGVTVNTEAFF. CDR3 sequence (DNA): TGTGCCAGCAGCCCGGGAGTTACCGTGAACACTGAAGCTTTCTTT. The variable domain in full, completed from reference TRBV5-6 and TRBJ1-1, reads DAGVTQSPTHLIKTRGQQVTLRCSPKSGHDTVSWYQQALGQGPQFIFQYYEEEERQRGNFPDRFSGHQFPNYSSELNVNALLLGDSALYLCASSPGVTVNTEAFFGQGTRLTVV.

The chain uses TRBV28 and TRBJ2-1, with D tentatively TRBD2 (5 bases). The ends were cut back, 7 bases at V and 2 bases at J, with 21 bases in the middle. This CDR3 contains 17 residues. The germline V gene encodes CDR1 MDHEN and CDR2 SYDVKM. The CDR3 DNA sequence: TGTGCCAGCACCCCCAATCGGGCGGGCTTAGCCTACAATGAGCAGTTCTTC. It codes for CASTPNRAGLAYNEQFF.

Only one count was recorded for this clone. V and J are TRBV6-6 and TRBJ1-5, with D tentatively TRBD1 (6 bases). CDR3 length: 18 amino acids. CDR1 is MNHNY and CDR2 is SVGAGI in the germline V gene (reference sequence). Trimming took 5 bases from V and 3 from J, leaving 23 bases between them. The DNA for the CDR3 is TGTGCCAGCAGTCACCCAGTGGCAGGGGCGGCCGCCAATCAGCCCCAGCATTTT. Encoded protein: CASSHPVAGAAANQPQHF.

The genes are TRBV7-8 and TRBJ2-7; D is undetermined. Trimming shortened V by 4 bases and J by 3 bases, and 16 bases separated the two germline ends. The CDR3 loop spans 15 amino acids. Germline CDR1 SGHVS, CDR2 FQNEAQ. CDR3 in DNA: TGTGCCAGCAGCTCTCCTTTTAAGGCAAACTACGAGCAGTACTTC. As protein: CASSSPFKANYEQYF.

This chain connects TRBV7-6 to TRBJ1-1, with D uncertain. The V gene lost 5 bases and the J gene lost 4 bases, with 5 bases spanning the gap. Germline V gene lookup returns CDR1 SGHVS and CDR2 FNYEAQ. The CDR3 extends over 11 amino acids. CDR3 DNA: TGTGCCAGCAGCCAGCGCACTGAAGCTTTCTTT. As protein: CASSQRTEAFF.

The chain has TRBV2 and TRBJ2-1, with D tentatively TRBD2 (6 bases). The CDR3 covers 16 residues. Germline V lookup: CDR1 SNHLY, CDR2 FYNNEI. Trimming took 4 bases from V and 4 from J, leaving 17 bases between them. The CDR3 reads CASSGRGAGLYNEQFF. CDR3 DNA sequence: TGTGCCAGCAGTGGCCGCGGAGCGGGCCTGTACAATGAGCAGTTCTTC.

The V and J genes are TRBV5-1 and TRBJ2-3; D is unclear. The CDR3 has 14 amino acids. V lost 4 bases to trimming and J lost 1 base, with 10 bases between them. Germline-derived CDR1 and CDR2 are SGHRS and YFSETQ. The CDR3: CASSPTLRTDTQYF. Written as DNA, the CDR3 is TGCGCCAGCAGCCCTACCTTACGCACAGATACGCAGTATTTT.

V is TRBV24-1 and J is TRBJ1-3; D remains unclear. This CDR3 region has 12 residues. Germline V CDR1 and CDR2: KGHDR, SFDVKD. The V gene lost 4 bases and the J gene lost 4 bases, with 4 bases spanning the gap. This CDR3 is CATSESGNTIYF. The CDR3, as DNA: TGTGCCACCAGTGAATCCGGAAACACCATATATTTT.

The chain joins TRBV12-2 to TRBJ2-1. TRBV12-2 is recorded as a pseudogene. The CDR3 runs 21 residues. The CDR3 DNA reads TGTGCAAGTCGCCCACCCCCCTGGAGGGGGCTAGCGGCCTGGAACTACAATGAGCAGTTCTTC. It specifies CASRPPPWRGLAAWNYNEQFF.

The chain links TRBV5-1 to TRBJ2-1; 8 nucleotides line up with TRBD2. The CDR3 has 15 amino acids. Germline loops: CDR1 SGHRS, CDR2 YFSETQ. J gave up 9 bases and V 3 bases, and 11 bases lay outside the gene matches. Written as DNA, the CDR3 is TGCGCCAGCAGCTCGAAAACCGGGACTAGTCGTGAGCAGTTCTTC. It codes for CASSSKTGTSREQFF.

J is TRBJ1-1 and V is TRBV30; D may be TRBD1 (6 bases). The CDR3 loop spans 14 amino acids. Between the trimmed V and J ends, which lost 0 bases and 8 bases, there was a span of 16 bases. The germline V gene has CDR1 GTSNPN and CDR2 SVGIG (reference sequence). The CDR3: CAWSVMALQGEAFF. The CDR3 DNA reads TGTGCCTGGAGTGTAATGGCATTACAGGGAGAAGCTTTCTTT.

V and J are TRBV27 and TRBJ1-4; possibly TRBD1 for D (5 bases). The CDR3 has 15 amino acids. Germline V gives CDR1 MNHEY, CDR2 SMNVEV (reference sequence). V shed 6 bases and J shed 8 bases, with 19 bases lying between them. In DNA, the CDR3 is TGTGCCAGCAGCCCCCTCGGGGCGCCTGGGGAAAAACTGTTTTTT. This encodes CASSPLGAPGEKLFF. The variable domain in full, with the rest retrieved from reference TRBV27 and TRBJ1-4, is EAQVTQNPRYLITVTGKKLTVTCSQNMNHEYMSWYRQDPGLGLRQIYYSMNVEVTDKGDVPEGYKVSRKEKRNFPLILESPSPNQTSLYFCASSPLGAPGEKLFFGSGTQLSVL.

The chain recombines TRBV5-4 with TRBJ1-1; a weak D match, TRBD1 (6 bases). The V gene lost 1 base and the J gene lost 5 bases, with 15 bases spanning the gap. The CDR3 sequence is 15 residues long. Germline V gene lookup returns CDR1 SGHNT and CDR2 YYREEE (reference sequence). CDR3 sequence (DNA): TGTGCCAGCAGCTTGAATGTTGGGAGGGGGACTGAAGCTTTCTTT. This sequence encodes CASSLNVGRGTEAFF.

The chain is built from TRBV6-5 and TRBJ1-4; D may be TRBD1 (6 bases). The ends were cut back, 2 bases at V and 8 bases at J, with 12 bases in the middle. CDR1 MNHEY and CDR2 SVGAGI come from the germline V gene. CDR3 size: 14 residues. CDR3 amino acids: CASSYLQGTEKLFF. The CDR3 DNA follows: TGTGCCAGCAGTTACCTACAGGGTACCGAAAAACTGTTTTTT.

Here the CDR3 DNA reads TGTGCCACCAGCAGAGGGATAACCTACGAGCAGTACTTC. Amino acid sequence: CATSRGITYEQYF. The gene calls are TRBV15 and TRBJ2-7, with unresolved D. Germline lookup yields CDR1 LNHNV and CDR2 YYDKDF (reference sequence). The CDR3 is 13 amino acids. V was clipped by 1 base and J by 2 bases, with 6 bases between them.

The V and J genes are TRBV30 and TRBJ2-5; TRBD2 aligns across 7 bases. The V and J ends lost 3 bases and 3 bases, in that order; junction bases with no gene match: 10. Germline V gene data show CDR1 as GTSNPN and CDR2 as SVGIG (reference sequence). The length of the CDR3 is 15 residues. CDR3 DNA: TGTGCCTGGAGCTTCGTTGGCGGGAGCAAAGAGACCCAGTACTTC. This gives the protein CAWSFVGGSKETQYF. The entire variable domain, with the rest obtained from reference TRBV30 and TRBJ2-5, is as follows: SQTIHQWPATLVQPVGSPLSLECTVEGTSNPNLYWYRQAAGRGLQLLFYSVGIGQISSEVPQNLSASRPQDRQFILSSKKLLLSDSGFYLCAWSFVGGSKETQYFGPGTRLLVL.

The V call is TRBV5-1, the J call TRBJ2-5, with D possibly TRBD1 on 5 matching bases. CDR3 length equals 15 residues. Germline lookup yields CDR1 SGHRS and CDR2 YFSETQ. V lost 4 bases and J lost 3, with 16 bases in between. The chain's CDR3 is CASSDRVGPEETQYF. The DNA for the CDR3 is TGCGCCAGCAGCGACCGTGTGGGGCCGGAAGAGACCCAGTACTTC.

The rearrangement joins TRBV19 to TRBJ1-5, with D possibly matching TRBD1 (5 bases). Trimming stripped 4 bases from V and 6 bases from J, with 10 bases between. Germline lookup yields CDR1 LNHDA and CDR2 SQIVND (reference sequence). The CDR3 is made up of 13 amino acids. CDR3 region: CASSTPRVQPQHF. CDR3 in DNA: TGTGCCAGTAGTACCCCCAGGGTTCAGCCCCAGCATTTT.

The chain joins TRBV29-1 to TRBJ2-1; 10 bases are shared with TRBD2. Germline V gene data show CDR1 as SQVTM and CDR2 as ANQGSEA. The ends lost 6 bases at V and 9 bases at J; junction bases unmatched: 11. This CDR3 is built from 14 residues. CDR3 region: CSVDSGRPLLEQFF. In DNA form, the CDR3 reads TGCAGCGTAGATAGCGGGAGGCCCCTTCTTGAGCAGTTCTTC.